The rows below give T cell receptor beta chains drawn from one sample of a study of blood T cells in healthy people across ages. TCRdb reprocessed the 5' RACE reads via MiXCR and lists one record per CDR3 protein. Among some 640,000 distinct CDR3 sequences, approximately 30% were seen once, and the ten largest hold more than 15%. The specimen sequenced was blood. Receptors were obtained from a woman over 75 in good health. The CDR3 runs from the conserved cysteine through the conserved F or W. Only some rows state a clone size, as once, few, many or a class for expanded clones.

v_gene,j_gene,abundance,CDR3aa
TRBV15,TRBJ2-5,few,CAIGAGDWETQYF
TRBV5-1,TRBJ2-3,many,CASSKSPISTDTQYF
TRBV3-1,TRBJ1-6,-,CASSQDTGGVGSPLHF
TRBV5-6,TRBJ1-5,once,CASSLMDRGNQPQHF
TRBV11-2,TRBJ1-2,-,CAGRRPGGSGYIF
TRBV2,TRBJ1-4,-,CASSSDRGGNEKLFF
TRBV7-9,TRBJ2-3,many,CASSLRTAGDTQYF
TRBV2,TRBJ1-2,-,CAGSEQAHYGYTF
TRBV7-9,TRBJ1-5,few,CASSRGEFSNQPQHF
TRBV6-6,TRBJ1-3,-,CATPDRAGNTIYF
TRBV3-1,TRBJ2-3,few,CARSQGGGTDTQYF
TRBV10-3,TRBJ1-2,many,CAISIPPGQSSNYGYTF
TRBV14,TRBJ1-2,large,CASSQDRRGYTF
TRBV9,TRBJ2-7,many,CASSLDPGTGVNYEQYF
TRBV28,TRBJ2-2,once,CASSPPGGELFF
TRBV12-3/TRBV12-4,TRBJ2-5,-,CASTHFTGSPQETQYF
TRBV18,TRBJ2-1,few,CTSSPLNAGILEQFF
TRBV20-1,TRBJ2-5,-,CSASTGQVVQETQYF
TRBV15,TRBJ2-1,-,CTTSRDLGVEQFF
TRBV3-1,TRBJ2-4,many,CASTPGTGKNIQYF
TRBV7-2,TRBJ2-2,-,CASRGTEANTEELFF
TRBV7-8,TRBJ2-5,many,CAGRFGGQETQYF